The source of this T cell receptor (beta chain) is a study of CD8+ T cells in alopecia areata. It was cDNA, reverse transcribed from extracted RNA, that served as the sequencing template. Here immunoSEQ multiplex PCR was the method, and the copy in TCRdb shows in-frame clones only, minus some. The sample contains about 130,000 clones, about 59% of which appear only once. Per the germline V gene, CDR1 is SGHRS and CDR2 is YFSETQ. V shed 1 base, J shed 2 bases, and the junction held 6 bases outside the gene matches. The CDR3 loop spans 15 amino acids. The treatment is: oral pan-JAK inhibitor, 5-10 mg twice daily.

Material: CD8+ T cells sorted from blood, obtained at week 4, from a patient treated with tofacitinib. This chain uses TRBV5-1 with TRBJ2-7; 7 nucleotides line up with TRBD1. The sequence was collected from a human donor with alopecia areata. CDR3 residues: CASSLLTGIAYEQYF. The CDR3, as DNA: TGCGCCAGCAGCTTGTTGACAGGGATTGCCTACGAGCAGTACTTC.